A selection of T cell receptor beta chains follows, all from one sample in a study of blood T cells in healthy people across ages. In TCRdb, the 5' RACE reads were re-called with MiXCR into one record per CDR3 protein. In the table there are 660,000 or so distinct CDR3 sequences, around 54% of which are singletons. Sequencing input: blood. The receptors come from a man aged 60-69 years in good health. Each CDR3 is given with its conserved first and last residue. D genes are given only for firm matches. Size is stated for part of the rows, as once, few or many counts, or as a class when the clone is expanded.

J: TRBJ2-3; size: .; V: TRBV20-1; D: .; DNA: TGCAGTGCTAGAAGGTCCGGGTCCCTTAGCACAGATACGCAGTATTTT; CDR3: CSARRSGSLSTDTQYF
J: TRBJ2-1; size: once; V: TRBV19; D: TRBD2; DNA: TGTGCCAGTAGTCCCACCGGGACTACCTACAATGAGCAGTTCTTC; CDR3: CASSPTGTTYNEQFF
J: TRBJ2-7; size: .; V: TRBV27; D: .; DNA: TGTGCCAGCAGTTTATCGGACAAAGATGGGTACGAGCAGTACTTC; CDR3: CASSLSDKDGYEQYF
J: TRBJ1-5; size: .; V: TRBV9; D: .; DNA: TGTGCCAGCGGGGACAGCAATCAGCCCCAGCATTTT; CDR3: CASGDSNQPQHF
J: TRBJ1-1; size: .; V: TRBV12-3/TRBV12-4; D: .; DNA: TGTGCCAGCAGTTTAGCGCCCAGGGGGAACACTGAAGCTTTCTTT; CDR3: CASSLAPRGNTEAFF
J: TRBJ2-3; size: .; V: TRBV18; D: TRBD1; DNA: TGTGCCAGCTCACCTTCGGGACAGGGATTAGATACGCAGTATTTT; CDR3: CASSPSGQGLDTQYF
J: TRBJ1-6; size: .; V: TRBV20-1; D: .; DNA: TGCAGTGCAGAAACAGGGCGGAATTCACCCCTCCACTTT; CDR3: CSAETGRNSPLHF
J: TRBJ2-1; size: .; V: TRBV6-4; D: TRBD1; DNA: TGTGCCAGCCAGTATCGGGACAGGGGGTCCAATGAGCAGTTCTTC; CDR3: CASQYRDRGSNEQFF
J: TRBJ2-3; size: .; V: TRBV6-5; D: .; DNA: TGTGCCAGCAAAGGGCCGGGAACAGATACGCAGTATTTT; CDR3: CASKGPGTDTQYF
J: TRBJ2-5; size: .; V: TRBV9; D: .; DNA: TGTGCCAGCAGCCCAAGCACAACGGGGACCCAGTACTTC; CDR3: CASSPSTTGTQYF
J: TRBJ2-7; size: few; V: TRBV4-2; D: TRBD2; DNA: TGTGCCAGCAGCCAAGAACGATTAGCGGGGGGCTTTACCTACGAGCAGTACTTC; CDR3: CASSQERLAGGFTYEQYF
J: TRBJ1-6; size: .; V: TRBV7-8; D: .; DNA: TGTGCCAGCAGCCCTTCCGGGACCTATAATTCACCCCTCCACTTT; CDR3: CASSPSGTYNSPLHF
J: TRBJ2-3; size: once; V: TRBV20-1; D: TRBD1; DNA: TGCAGTGCTGAAATGACAGGGTGGTTAGATACGCAGTATTTT; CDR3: CSAEMTGWLDTQYF
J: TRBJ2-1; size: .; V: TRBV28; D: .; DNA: TGTGCCAGCAGAATAGGCGGAGGGTCCTACAATGAGCAGTTCTTC; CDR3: CASRIGGGSYNEQFF
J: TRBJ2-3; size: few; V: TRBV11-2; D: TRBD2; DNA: TGTGCCAGCAGCCCTTGGACTAGCGGGGAAACAGATACGCAGTATTTT; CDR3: CASSPWTSGETDTQYF
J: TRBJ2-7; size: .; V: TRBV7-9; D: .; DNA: TGTGCCAGCAGCTTAGCGGAGGCGACCTACGAGCAGTACTTC; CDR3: CASSLAEATYEQYF
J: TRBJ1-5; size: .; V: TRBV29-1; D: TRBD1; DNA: TGCAGCGTCGTACAGGGGGCAGGTCAGCCCCAGCATTTT; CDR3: CSVVQGAGQPQHF
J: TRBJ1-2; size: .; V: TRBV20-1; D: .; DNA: TGCAGTGCTCAAACTCCTCCCTATGGCTACACCTTC; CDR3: CSAQTPPYGYTF
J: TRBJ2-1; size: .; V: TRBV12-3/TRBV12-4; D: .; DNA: TGTGCCATCGGACTCTACAATGAGCAGTTCTTC; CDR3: CAIGLYNEQFF
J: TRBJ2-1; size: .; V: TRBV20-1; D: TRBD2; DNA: TGCAGCCTTCGGACTAGCTCTTCCTACAATGAGCAGTTCTTC; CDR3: CSLRTSSSYNEQFF
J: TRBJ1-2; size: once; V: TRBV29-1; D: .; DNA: TGCAGCGTTGGTTCAGGGTTGAACTCTGGCTATGGCTACACCTTC; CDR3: CSVGSGLNSGYGYTF
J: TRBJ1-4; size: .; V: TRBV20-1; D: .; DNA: TGCAGTGCTAGAGTGACAGGTCGGGATGAAAAACTGTTTTTT; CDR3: CSARVTGRDEKLFF
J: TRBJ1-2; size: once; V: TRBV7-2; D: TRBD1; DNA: TGTGCCAGCAGCCCCCAAGGACAGGGGGGCGCCTACACCTTC; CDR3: CASSPQGQGGAYTF
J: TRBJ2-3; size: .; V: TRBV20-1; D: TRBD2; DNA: TGCAGTGCTACCCCGGGGGGAAAGGATACGCAGTATTTT; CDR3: CSATPGGKDTQYF
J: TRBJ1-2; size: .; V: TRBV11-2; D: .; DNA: TGTGCCAGCAGCTTTAATAGGGCCTATGGCTACACCTTC; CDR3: CASSFNRAYGYTF
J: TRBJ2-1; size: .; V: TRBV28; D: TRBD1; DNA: TGTGCCAGCAGGCCTGACAGGGGTAGATGGAATGAGCAGTTCTTC; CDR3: CASRPDRGRWNEQFF
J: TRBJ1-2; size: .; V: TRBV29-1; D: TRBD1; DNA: TGCAGCGCAGGGGACAGGGCGGGCTATGGCTACACCTTC; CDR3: CSAGDRAGYGYTF
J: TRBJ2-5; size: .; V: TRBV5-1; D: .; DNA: TGCGCCAGCAGCTTGAGAGGGGTGGTAGAGACCCAGTACTTC; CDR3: CASSLRGVVETQYF
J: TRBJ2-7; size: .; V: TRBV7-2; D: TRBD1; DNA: TGTGCCAGCAGCTTAACGGGACAGGGCTCCTACGAGCAGTACTTC; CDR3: CASSLTGQGSYEQYF
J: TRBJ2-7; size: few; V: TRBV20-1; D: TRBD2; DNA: TGCAGTGCGACCCCGGGGGGGACCTACGAGCAGTACTTC; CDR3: CSATPGGTYEQYF
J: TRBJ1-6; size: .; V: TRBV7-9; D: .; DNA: TGTGCCAGCAGCTTAGAGGGTGGTTATAATTCACCCCTCCACTTT; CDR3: CASSLEGGYNSPLHF
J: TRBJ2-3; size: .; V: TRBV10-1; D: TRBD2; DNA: TGCGCCAGCCCGGGACTAGGCTCAGGGACGCAGTATTTT; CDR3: CASPGLGSGTQYF
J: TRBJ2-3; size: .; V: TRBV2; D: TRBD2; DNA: TGTGCCAGCAGTCTCCGGGGGGACGGCACAGATACGCAGTATTTT; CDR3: CASSLRGDGTDTQYF
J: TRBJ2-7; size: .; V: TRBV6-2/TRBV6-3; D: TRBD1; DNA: TGTGCCAGCAGTTTGCAGGGGGCAACCTACGAGCAGTACTTC; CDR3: CASSLQGATYEQYF
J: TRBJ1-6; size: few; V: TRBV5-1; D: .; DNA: TGCGCCAGCAGCCGGGACAAGGCGGATAATTCACCCCTCCACTTT; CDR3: CASSRDKADNSPLHF
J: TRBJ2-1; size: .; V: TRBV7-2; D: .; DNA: TGTGCCAGCAGCTTTGATCGGGGAGCCAATGAGCAGTTCTTC; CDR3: CASSFDRGANEQFF
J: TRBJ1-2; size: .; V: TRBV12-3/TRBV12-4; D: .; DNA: TGTGCCAGCAGTCCCTCGGGCAGACCATCCTATGGCTACACCTTC; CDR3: CASSPSGRPSYGYTF
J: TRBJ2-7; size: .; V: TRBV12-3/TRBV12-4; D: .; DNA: TGTGCCAGCACGGCACAGGCCGAGGGGGACGAGCAGTACTTC; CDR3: CASTAQAEGDEQYF
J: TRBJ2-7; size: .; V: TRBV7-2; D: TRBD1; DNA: TGTGCCAGCAGCTTGAGGAGGACAGGGAGGACCTACGAGCAGTACTTC; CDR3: CASSLRRTGRTYEQYF
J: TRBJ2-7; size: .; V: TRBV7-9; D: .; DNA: TGTGCCAGCAGCTTAGCGGGGGGGGGGCAGTACGAGCAGTACTTC; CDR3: CASSLAGGGQYEQYF
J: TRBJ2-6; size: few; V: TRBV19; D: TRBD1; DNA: TGTGCCAGTAGTGCACAGGGGGAAGGGGCCAACGTCCTGACTTTC; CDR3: CASSAQGEGANVLTF
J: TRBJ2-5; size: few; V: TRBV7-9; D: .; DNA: TGTGCCAGCAGACGAGAGGGGGGGCGAGAGACCCAGTACTTC; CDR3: CASRREGGRETQYF
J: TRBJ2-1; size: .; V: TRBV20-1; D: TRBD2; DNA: TGCAGTGCTAGGGGGACTAGCGGGGGCATATTCAGTGGTGAGCAGTTCTTC; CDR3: CSARGTSGGIFSGEQFF
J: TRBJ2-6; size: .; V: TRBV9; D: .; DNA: TGTGCCAGCAGCGTAGAGGGGGGGGTTGGGGCCAACGTCCTGACTTTC; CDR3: CASSVEGGVGANVLTF
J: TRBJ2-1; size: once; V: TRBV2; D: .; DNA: TGTGCCAGCAGTGGGGCTGGGTGGGGGGCGAATGAGCAGTTCTTC; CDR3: CASSGAGWGANEQFF